Following are 8 T cell receptor beta chains from one sample sequenced in a study of shared clonotypes between healthy human individuals (dated by TCRdb to the early 2020s). The method was the immunoSEQ multiplex PCR assay. The table comes from immuneACCESS by way of TCRdb, which keeps in-frame sequences with V and J called. Part of the clones is missing from these tables; in studies checked, under half for an unresolved V gene and the rest for unknown reasons. For this sample the table gives fewer than 1.4 million clones, of which about four fifths were detected only once. The leading ten clones occupy roughly 0.65% of the sample. Sequences were obtained from memory CD4+ T cells from PBMCs. The cell subset or site label, as the study defines it: CD45RA-negative fraction. Receptors originate from a young man in good health. Some clones in this sample may be carry-over from other donors' samples.

The CDR3 DNA reads as TGTGCCAGCAGCCCCACCGGGACAGGGGCTTATGGCTACACCTTC. It encodes CASSPTGTGAYGYTF. The chain has TRBV4-2 and TRBJ1-2; TRBD1 agrees at 10 bases. The J segment lost 5 bases and the V segment lost 4 bases, leaving 7 bases of the junction unmatched. This CDR3 has 15 residues. Germline lookup yields CDR1 LGHNA and CDR2 YNFKEQ.

CDR3 DNA sequence: TGTGCCATCAGTGAGCGGGGGGGGCAAGAGACCCAGTACTTC. It translates to CAISERGGQETQYF. V usage is TRBV10-3 and J usage is TRBJ2-5; 8 bases fit TRBD2. Germline-derived CDR1 and CDR2 are ENHRY and SYGVKD. The J segment lost 2 bases and the V segment lost 2 bases, leaving 1 base of the junction unmatched. The CDR3 contains 14 residues.

The CDR3 is CASSLPASGRNEQFF. The CDR3 nucleotides are TGTGCCAGCAGCTTGCCCGCTAGCGGGAGGAATGAGCAGTTCTTC. The chain couples TRBV5-4 to TRBJ2-1; 11 bases fit TRBD2. This CDR3 is 15 amino acids long. Germline loops: CDR1 SGHNT, CDR2 YYREEE (reference sequence). Unmatched junction bases numbered 4, after V lost 1 base and J lost 7 bases.

The chain is built from TRBV7-3 and TRBJ2-2; no reliable D call. The germline V gene encodes CDR1 SGHTA and CDR2 FQGTGA. This CDR3 contains 12 residues. V lost 5 bases and J lost 5, with 6 bases in between. As DNA, the CDR3 is TGTGCCAGCAGCCGGATTACCGGGGAGCTGTTTTTT. This gives the protein CASSRITGELFF.

The sample holds many counts of this clone. The chain recombines TRBV5-1 with TRBJ2-1; 9 nucleotides match TRBD2. Trimming took 0 bases from V and 10 from J; bases not matched to a gene: 8. The CDR3 covers 15 residues. From germline, CDR1 is SGHRS and CDR2 YFSETQ. CDR3 in amino acids: CASSLVLAGNYEQFF. CDR3 coding DNA: TGCGCCAGCAGCTTGGTTCTAGCGGGAAACTACGAGCAGTTCTTC.

The CDR3 region is CASSPGQLRTDTQYF. The CDR3 bases are TGTGCCAGCTCACCTGGACAGCTTCGCACAGATACGCAGTATTTT. The chain couples TRBV18 to TRBJ2-3; D possibly corresponds to TRBD1 (6 bases). Germline assignment: CDR1 KGHSH and CDR2 LQKENI. Between the trimmed V and J ends, which lost 3 bases and 1 base, there was a span of 11 bases. This CDR3 comprises 15 residues.

The rearrangement joins TRBV29-1 to TRBJ2-2; D is tentatively TRBD1 or TRBD2 (5 bases each). Looked up from germline, CDR1 is SQVTM and CDR2 is ANQGSEA. V lost 6 bases to trimming and J lost 4 bases, with 18 bases between them. The CDR3 is 15 amino acids. CDR3 coding DNA: TGCAGCGTCTCAGACCAGAGGGACGGCACCGGGGAGCTGTTTTTT. Translating gives CSVSDQRDGTGELFF.

V is TRBV5-1 and J is TRBJ2-3; D is ambiguous. CDR1 and CDR2 from the germline V gene are SGHRS and YFSETQ. The ends were cut back, 3 bases at V and 5 bases at J, with 13 bases in the middle. The CDR3 sequence is 14 residues long. The DNA of the CDR3 is TGCGCCAGCAGCTGGCTTAGTAATGAAGATACGCAGTATTTT. Its protein product is CASSWLSNEDTQYF.